The 25 T cell receptor beta chains below come from one sample, sequenced in a study of vaccination and CD4 T cells after COVID-19. For these receptors, no antigen is known. Treatment in this sample: approximately nine-day PBMC culture with coronavirus spike peptide pools or control peptides (ViraFEST assay). With the Oncomine TCR Beta short-read assay, DNA from cultured CD4+ T cells was sequenced. A single record per CDR3 protein comes from TCRdb applying MiXCR to the PCR reads. The table shows roughly 8,000 distinct CDR3 sequences, with about 47% occurring only once. The material sequenced was CD4+ T cells from blood, cultured in vitro. The receptors shown here come from a human donor who had recovered from COVID-19.

This clonotype occurred a few times. The CDR3 spells CASTPVAGGLNQPQHF. The DNA for the CDR3 is TGTGCCAGCACCCCAGTTGCGGGAGGCCTCAATCAGCCCCAGCATTTT. V is TRBV27 and J is TRBJ1-5; no definite D call. V lost 7 bases and J lost 3, with 19 bases in between. CDR3 length equals 16 residues. Germline V CDR1 and CDR2: MNHEY, SMNVEV (reference sequence).

The rearrangement links TRBV10-1 to TRBJ2-5; 8 bases align to TRBD2. With V trimmed by 3 bases and J by 2 bases, 11 bases remained unmatched. CDR1 and CDR2 from the germline V gene are WNHNN and SYGVQD (reference sequence). The CDR3 consists of 17 residues. In nucleotides, the CDR3 is TGCGCCAGCAGTGAAGGCCTAGCGGGTATACAACAAGAGACCCAGTACTTC. Protein product: CASSEGLAGIQQETQYF.

This chain uses TRBV20-1 with TRBJ2-5; the match to TRBD1 covers 12 bases. The ends lost 4 bases at V and 4 bases at J; junction bases unmatched: 1. The CDR3 spans 13 residues. Germline CDR1 is DFQATT and CDR2 is SNEGSKA (reference sequence). The CDR3 loop reads CSAKGQGAETQYF. In DNA, the CDR3 is TGCAGTGCTAAGGGACAGGGGGCAGAGACCCAGTACTTC.

This clonotype was counted only a few times. The gene calls are TRBV4-1 and TRBJ1-2; D unresolved. Germline CDR1 and CDR2: MGHRA and YSYEKL. Trimming removed 4 bases at V and 1 base at J, with 10 bases between. The CDR3 extends over 14 amino acids. The CDR3 loop reads CASSLQVGNYGYTF. The CDR3 DNA sequence: TGCGCCAGCAGCCTGCAGGTCGGTAACTATGGCTACACCTTC.

The chain has TRBV20-1 and TRBJ2-5; TRBD2 agrees at 8 bases. J lost 7 bases, V lost 5 bases, and 12 bases had no gene match. This CDR3 region has 14 residues. The germline gives CDR1 DFQATT, CDR2 SNEGSKA (reference sequence). In DNA, the CDR3 is TGCAGTGCTCCCCGGACTAGCAGGGGCAGGACCCAGTACTTC. Protein sequence: CSAPRTSRGRTQYF.

The chain joins TRBV4-3 to TRBJ1-5; no firm D call. Germline values: CDR1 LGHNA, CDR2 YSLEER. The CDR3 is 17 residues long. V lost 4 bases to trimming and J lost 9 bases, with 25 bases between them. The CDR3 sequence: CASSRSLTVNGIGPQHF. The CDR3 DNA follows: TGCGCCAGCAGCCGATCCCTTACCGTTAATGGCATAGGGCCCCAGCATTTT.

The chain recombines TRBV7-9 with TRBJ2-3, with 7 bases that match TRBD2. CDR1 is SEHNR and CDR2 is FQNEAQ in the germline V gene (reference sequence). CDR3 length equals 14 residues. The J segment lost 1 base and the V segment lost 4 bases, leaving 2 bases of the junction unmatched. Written as DNA, the CDR3 is TGTGCCAGCAGCTGGGAGGGCCGCACAGATACGCAGTATTTT. It yields the protein CASSWEGRTDTQYF.

The J gene is TRBJ2-7, the V gene TRBV20-1; 14 bases line up with TRBD2. The trim removed 6 bases at V and 5 bases at J, leaving 6 bases unmatched. The CDR3 consists of 14 residues. Germline CDR1 reads DFQATT; CDR2 reads SNEGSKA (reference sequence). The CDR3 region is CSAGTSGSLNEQYF. The CDR3 DNA sequence: TGCAGTGCGGGGACTAGCGGGAGTCTCAACGAGCAGTACTTC.

The rearrangement links TRBV5-1 to TRBJ1-5; D remains ambiguous. V dropped 3 bases and J dropped 3 bases, with 10 bases sitting between them. There are 14 residues in the CDR3. Germline lookup yields CDR1 SGHRS and CDR2 YFSETQ. Here the CDR3 reads CASSSDGINQPQHF. CDR3 in DNA: TGCGCCAGCAGCTCGGACGGGATCAATCAGCCCCAGCATTTT.

The sample holds one count of this clonotype. The chain carries TRBV6-1 and TRBJ1-3, with D unresolved. Germline V lookup: CDR1 MNHNS, CDR2 SASEGT. This CDR3 spans 16 amino acids. With 1 base removed from V and 4 bases from J, the gap between germline ends came to 14 bases. The CDR3 DNA is TGTGCCAGCAGTGAAGTATCCGGGTTCTGGGGAAACACCATATATTTT. Translation gives CASSEVSGFWGNTIYF.

The rearrangement joins TRBV19 to TRBJ1-1, with D possibly matching TRBD1 (5 bases). V lost 2 bases, J lost 6 bases, and 19 bases lay in between. The V gene's germline CDR1 is LNHDA and CDR2 SQIVND (reference sequence). The CDR3 sequence is 16 residues long. The CDR3 loop reads CASSIYVGAGIAEAFF. The CDR3 DNA is TGTGCCAGTAGTATATACGTCGGGGCGGGGATCGCTGAAGCTTTCTTT.

This sequence joins TRBV19 and TRBJ1-2; D gene uncertain. Trimming took off 4 bases at V and 8 bases at J, with 20 bases between the two ends. This CDR3 is 15 amino acids long. CDR1 is LNHDA, CDR2 SQIVND, per germline (reference sequence). CDR3 nucleotide sequence: TGTGCCAGTAGTAGGACGGGAGCCCGCGTGGGGGGCTACACCTTC. It translates to CASSRTGARVGGYTF.

This clonotype was recorded a few times. V usage is TRBV20-1 and J usage is TRBJ2-7; tentatively, D is TRBD2 (5 bases). The germline gives CDR1 DFQATT, CDR2 SNEGSKA (reference sequence). The V end was cut by 0 bases, the J end by 7 bases, with 16 bases between. The CDR3 totals 14 residues. CDR3 nucleotides: TGCAGTGCTAGAGAAGCTAGTCTCAGAGGGGAGCAGTACTTC. Translating it yields CSAREASLRGEQYF.

This chain uses TRBV4-2 with TRBJ2-5; weak D call: TRBD1 (6 bases). The V gene lost 4 bases and the J gene lost 4 bases, with 16 bases spanning the gap. Germline-derived CDR1 and CDR2 are LGHNA and YNFKEQ. CDR3 length equals 15 residues. CDR3 nucleotides: TGTGCCAGCAGCCCGGGGACGCAGGGGCCAGAGACCCAGTACTTC. Translating it yields CASSPGTQGPETQYF.

This chain uses TRBV6-5 with TRBJ1-2, with unresolved D. Trimming stripped 2 bases from V and 0 bases from J, with 10 bases between. In germline, CDR1 is MNHEY, CDR2 SVGAGI. This CDR3 contains 15 residues. Written as DNA, the CDR3 is TGTGCCAGCAGTTACCTAGGCAGAGCTAACTATGGCTACACCTTC. This sequence encodes CASSYLGRANYGYTF.

The gene calls are TRBV4-2 and TRBJ2-5; possibly TRBD1 or TRBD2 for D (5 bases each). The CDR3 sequence is 15 residues long. V lost 1 base, J lost 4 bases, and 13 bases lay in between. CDR1 is LGHNA and CDR2 is YNFKEQ in the germline V gene. The CDR3: CASSQVWGLRETQYF. As DNA, the CDR3 is TGTGCCAGCAGCCAAGTATGGGGGTTGCGAGAGACCCAGTACTTC.

This sequence joins TRBV2 and TRBJ1-6, with unresolved D. Deletions cut 3 bases from V and 16 bases from J, with 13 bases between. This CDR3 contains 12 residues. CDR1 SNHLY and CDR2 FYNNEI come from the germline V gene. In nucleotides, the CDR3 is TGTGCCAGCAGTGATTCCGGGTTGACGCTCCACTTT. It codes for CASSDSGLTLHF.

V is TRBV10-3 and J is TRBJ1-6; 8 nucleotides agree with TRBD1. The J segment lost 8 bases and the V segment lost 6 bases, leaving 3 bases of the junction unmatched. Germline assignment: CDR1 ENHRY and CDR2 SYGVKD. The CDR3 covers 13 residues. The CDR3 bases are TGTGCCATCAGGGACAGGGTTGATTCACCCCTCCACTTT. Its translation is CAIRDRVDSPLHF.

The gene calls are TRBV6-1 and TRBJ1-6; D unclear. V was cut by 6 bases and J by 3 bases, with 12 bases left in between. The CDR3 totals 15 residues. Germline lookup yields CDR1 MNHNS and CDR2 SASEGT. The CDR3 is CASRRGANYNSPLHF. The CDR3 DNA follows: TGTGCCAGCAGGAGAGGAGCCAACTATAATTCACCCCTCCACTTT.

This chain joins TRBV11-3 and TRBJ2-7; D is uncertain. The CDR3 runs to 14 residues. Trimming took 6 bases from V and 2 from J, leaving 14 bases between them. Germline CDR1 reads SGHNT; CDR2 reads YENEEA. CDR3 region: CASRTSASPYEQYF. Written as DNA, the CDR3 is TGTGCCAGCAGGACCTCGGCCTCTCCCTACGAGCAGTACTTC.

This clonotype is deemed large (0.1 to 1%). The chain has TRBV5-1 and TRBJ2-3, with 7 nucleotides matching TRBD2. Trimming at V came to 2 bases and at J to 2 bases, leaving 5 bases not matched to a gene. CDR3 length: 15 amino acids. The germline gives CDR1 SGHRS, CDR2 YFSETQ. CDR3 in amino acids: CASSFLGGDTDTQYF. The CDR3 DNA sequence: TGCGCCAGCAGCTTCCTGGGGGGGGACACAGATACGCAGTATTTT.

This clonotype was seen only a few times. The V gene is TRBV7-2, the J gene TRBJ1-6, with D unclear. V dropped 2 bases and J dropped 8 bases, with 7 bases sitting between them. CDR3 length: 13 amino acids. CDR1 and CDR2 (germline): SGHTA, FQGNSA. CDR3 amino acids: CASSLHADSPLHF. CDR3 nucleotides: TGTGCCAGCAGCTTACATGCGGATTCACCCCTCCACTTT.

The V gene is TRBV30, the J gene TRBJ1-1; D gene unclear. The V end was cut by 1 base, the J end by 0 bases, with 6 bases between. Looked up from germline, CDR1 is GTSNPN and CDR2 is SVGIG (reference sequence). The CDR3 runs 13 residues. The CDR3 sequence is CAWSGDLNTEAFF. The CDR3 DNA reads as TGTGCCTGGAGTGGTGACCTGAACACTGAAGCTTTCTTT. The full variable domain, completed using reference TRBV30 and TRBJ1-1, is SQTIHQWPATLVQPVGSPLSLECTVEGTSNPNLYWYRQAAGRGLQLLFYSVGIGQISSEVPQNLSASRPQDRQFILSSKKLLLSDSGFYLCAWSGDLNTEAFFGQGTRLTVV.

The J gene is TRBJ1-1, the V gene TRBV6-2 or TRBV6-3; D gene uncertain. Trimming left V 6 bases short and J 3 bases short, with 11 bases between. CDR1 MNHEY and CDR2 SVGEGT come from the germline V gene. CDR3 length equals 13 residues. DNA for the CDR3: TGTGCCAGCAGAGGAGGTGGGTACACTGAAGCTTTCTTT. Translating it yields CASRGGGYTEAFF.

This chain links TRBV11-3 with TRBJ1-1; 10 nucleotides line up with TRBD1. The V segment lost 0 bases and the J segment 5 bases; nucleotides outside the gene matches: 3. This CDR3 contains 15 residues. Germline V gene data show CDR1 as SGHNT and CDR2 as YENEEA. Here the CDR3 reads CASSLDWTGGTEAFF. For the CDR3, the DNA is TGTGCCAGCAGCTTAGATTGGACAGGGGGTACTGAAGCTTTCTTT.